Each of the 3 T cell receptor beta chains below was sequenced from the same sample in a study of T cell responses to AZD1222 COVID-19 vaccine. Profiling relied on immunoSEQ multiplex PCR, and the TCRdb table lists in-frame clones only, not all of them. The top ten clones hold approximately 3.1% of a sample with about 120,000 clones, 80% to 90% of them seen once. Sequenced material: peripheral blood, taken on day 0 of AZD1222 vaccination. These receptors originate from an adult in good health.

CDR3 residues: CASSVVGGSYGYTF. The DNA for the CDR3 is TGTGCCAGCAGCGTAGTAGGGGGTTCCTATGGCTACACCTTC. This chain links TRBV9 with TRBJ1-2, with TRBD1 as a possible D gene (6 bases). Germline CDR1 is SGDLS and CDR2 is YYNGEE. This CDR3 contains 14 residues. With 0 bases removed from V and 4 bases from J, the gap between germline ends came to 10 bases.

V and J are TRBV5-1 and TRBJ2-7; 8 bases match TRBD1. Germline CDR1 is SGHRS and CDR2 is YFSETQ. Trimming removed 4 bases from V and 6 bases from J; junction bases left unmatched: 9. The length of the CDR3 is 14 residues. The CDR3 DNA follows: TGCGCCAGCAGCACCCGGACAGGGTATCCCGAGCAGTACTTC. This gives the protein CASSTRTGYPEQYF.

This clone was counted many times. This chain uses TRBV7-2 with TRBJ1-4; TRBD1 agrees at 7 bases. This CDR3 comprises 18 residues. V shed 4 bases and J 3 bases; nucleotides not matched to a gene: 14. Germline V gene data show CDR1 as SGHTA and CDR2 as FQGNSA. The CDR3 coding sequence is TGTGCCAGCAGCTCCGGGACAGTAATCGGTGGAGCTAATGAAAAACTGTTTTTT. It encodes CASSSGTVIGGANEKLFF.